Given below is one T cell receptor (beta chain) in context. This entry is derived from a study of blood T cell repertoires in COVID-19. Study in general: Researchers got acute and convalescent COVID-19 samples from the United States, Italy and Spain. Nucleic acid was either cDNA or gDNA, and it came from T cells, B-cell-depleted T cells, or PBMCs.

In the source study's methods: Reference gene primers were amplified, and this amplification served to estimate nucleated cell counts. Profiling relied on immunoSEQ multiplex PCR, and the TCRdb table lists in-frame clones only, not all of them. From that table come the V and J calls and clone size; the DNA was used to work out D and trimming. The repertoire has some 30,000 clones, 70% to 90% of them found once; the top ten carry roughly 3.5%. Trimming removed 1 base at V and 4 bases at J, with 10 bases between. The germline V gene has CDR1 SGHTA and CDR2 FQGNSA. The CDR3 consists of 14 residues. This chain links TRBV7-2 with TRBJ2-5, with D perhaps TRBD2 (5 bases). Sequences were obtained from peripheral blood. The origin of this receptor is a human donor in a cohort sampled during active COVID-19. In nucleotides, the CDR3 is TGTGCCAGCAGCTTAGGAGCGGCAAGAGAGACCCAGTACTTC. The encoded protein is CASSLGAARETQYF.